This T cell receptor (beta chain) was recovered during a study of CD8 T cells in ankylosing spondylitis. Study findings and constraints: A TCR beta motif made of fewer than ten highly homologous variants seemed typical of ankylosing spondylitis blood. According to the report, clones linked to the disease were significantly enriched in matched synovial fluid samples taken from ankylosing spondylitis patients. Disease-linked clones, CD8+, were relatively rare in peripheral blood.

The authors made TCR beta libraries by quantitative 5'-RACE with molecular barcodes. TCRdb re-derived calls from the 5' RACE reads in MiXCR, one entry per CDR3 protein. The sample has around 210,000 distinct CDR3 sequences; roughly 8.2% are singletons. This clonotype was detected only a few times. What it binds is unknown. CDR3 length equals 14 residues. V lost 5 bases to trimming and J lost 7 bases, with 18 bases between them. The germline gives CDR1 SGHTA, CDR2 FQGNSA. The sequencing input was blood, either unsorted or a sorted T cell fraction (not recorded which). The chain uses TRBV7-2 and TRBJ2-7; no firm D call. This TCR derives from a female donor with ankylosing spondylitis or in good health (not recorded which). The CDR3 DNA reads TGTGCCAGCAGCCTCGAGGCCCCCCGCCTAGAGCAGTACTTC. Amino acid sequence: CASSLEAPRLEQYF.